One sample yielded the 12 T cell receptor beta chains listed below, sequenced in a study of patients and donors after allogeneic stem cell transplantation (dated by TCRdb to 2018 to 2021). Library method: RT-PCR. Sequencer: NextSeq 550. The public reads were run again by TCRdb, first through fastp at Q25 and then through MiXCR, and only productive beta chains were kept. For every CDR3 protein sequence, its rows merge into one entry that carries the most common genes and DNA. Present in this sample are 95,000 to 120,000 distinct CDR3 sequences, approximately 35% of which were seen just once. The top ten constitute 27% of the sample. The sequenced material came from blood, either unsorted or a sorted T cell fraction (not recorded which). These receptors were obtained from a human donor who was either an allogeneic HSCT recipient or a stem cell or donor lymphocyte infusion donor (not recorded which). It is not recorded whose cells these are; they may come from a transplant donor.

The chain is built from TRBV3-1 and TRBJ1-2; D gene uncertain. The V gene lost 4 bases and the J gene lost 3 bases, with 6 bases spanning the gap. The CDR3 sequence is 12 residues long. Germline V gene data show CDR1 as LGHDT and CDR2 as YNNKEL (reference sequence). In DNA, the CDR3 is TGTGCCAGCAGCCGAGGAGACTATGGCTACACCTTC. This sequence encodes CASSRGDYGYTF.

The chain is built from TRBV18 and TRBJ2-7, with a weak D call TRBD1 (6 bases). The CDR3 is 16 amino acids. In germline, CDR1 is KGHSH, CDR2 LQKENI. Trimming pared 3 bases from V and 0 bases from J, leaving 15 bases between. The CDR3 sequence: CASSPLGGRSSYEQYF. The CDR3 DNA sequence: TGTGCCAGCTCACCTCTAGGGGGACGGAGCTCCTACGAGCAGTACTTC. Full variable domain (outside the CDR3, taken from reference TRBV18 and TRBJ2-7): NAGVMQNPRHLVRRRGQEARLRCSPMKGHSHVYWYRQLPEEGLKFMVYLQKENIIDESGMPKERFSAEFPKEGPSILRIQQVVRGDSAAYFCASSPLGGRSSYEQYFGPGTRLTVT.

This clonotype has a count of ten or more. The chain combines TRBV28 with TRBJ2-1, with D maybe TRBD1 (7 bases). The V gene lost 6 bases and the J gene lost 8 bases, with 14 bases spanning the gap. This CDR3 comprises 13 residues. Per germline, CDR1 MDHEN and CDR2 SYDVKM. The CDR3 here is CASSRGTADEQFF. CDR3 DNA: TGTGCCAGCAGCCGCGGGACAGCTGATGAGCAGTTCTTC.

This clonotype has a handful of counts. The J gene is TRBJ1-1, the V gene TRBV5-1; D unresolved. This CDR3 is 13 amino acids long. Per germline, CDR1 SGHRS and CDR2 YFSETQ. V dropped 0 bases and J dropped 6 bases, with 9 bases sitting between them. The CDR3 DNA reads as TGCGCCAGCAGCTTGGCCGGGCCCCCTGAAGCTTTCTTT. Translation gives CASSLAGPPEAFF. The variable domain in full, completed from reference TRBV5-1 and TRBJ1-1, reads KAGVTQTPRYLIKTRGQQVTLSCSPISGHRSVSWYQQTPGQGLQFLFEYFSETQRNKGNFPGRFSGRQFSNSRSEMNVSTLELGDSALYLCASSLAGPPEAFFGQGTRLTVV.

This sequence joins TRBV9 and TRBJ2-7, with D perhaps matching TRBD2 (5 bases). V was trimmed by 0 bases and J by 3 bases, leaving 10 bases between them. CDR1 SGDLS and CDR2 YYNGEE come from the germline V gene. The CDR3 is 14 residues long. The CDR3 spells CASSVGVANYEQYF. In DNA, the CDR3 is TGTGCCAGCAGCGTAGGCGTAGCGAACTACGAGCAGTACTTC.

In its sample, this clonotype was seen a few times. V and J are TRBV5-1 and TRBJ1-1; D call uncertain. Between the trimmed V and J ends, which lost 5 bases and 6 bases, there was a span of 17 bases. This CDR3 is 14 amino acids long. Germline loops: CDR1 SGHRS, CDR2 YFSETQ. The CDR3 sequence is CASRTIGPGAEAFF. The CDR3 DNA reads TGCGCCAGCAGGACAATCGGTCCCGGAGCTGAAGCTTTCTTT.

The rearrangement links TRBV29-1 to TRBJ1-3, with D possibly matching TRBD1 (6 bases). The germline V and J ends were trimmed by 7 bases and 0 bases, with 10 bases remaining between them. The germline gives CDR1 SQVTM, CDR2 ANQGSEA. The CDR3 length is 13 residues. The CDR3, as DNA: TGCAGCGCAGGGGAGACCTCTGGAAACACCATATATTTT. Its translation is CSAGETSGNTIYF.

This clonotype has more than one count but fewer than ten. The rearrangement uses TRBV7-9 and TRBJ2-5; no clear D. The CDR3 consists of 13 residues. Trimming removed 5 bases from V and 2 bases from J, with 9 bases in between. Germline V gene sequence: CDR1 SEHNR, CDR2 FQNEAQ (reference sequence). CDR3 in DNA: TGTGCCAGCAGCCACACAATTCAAGAGACCCAGTACTTC. It yields the protein CASSHTIQETQYF.

This clonotype came up a few times. This sequence joins TRBV7-9 and TRBJ2-3, with a weak D call TRBD2 (6 bases). Germline CDR1 reads SEHNR; CDR2 reads FQNEAQ (reference sequence). There are 12 residues in the CDR3. V lost 4 bases and J 5 bases, leaving 7 bases between the germline ends. As DNA, the CDR3 is TGTGCCAGCAGCTGGGGGGAAGATACGCAGTATTTT. Translating gives CASSWGEDTQYF.

The chain links TRBV18 to TRBJ2-1; possibly TRBD2 for D (6 bases). CDR3 size: 14 residues. Germline V gene lookup returns CDR1 KGHSH and CDR2 LQKENI. The V end lost 4 bases, the J end lost 4 bases, and 11 bases lay between the germline ends. The CDR3 region is CASSRPTSYNEQFF. The DNA of the CDR3 is TGTGCCAGCTCACGTCCGACTAGTTACAATGAGCAGTTCTTC.

The chain joins TRBV2 to TRBJ1-2; D is unclear. The V gene's germline CDR1 is SNHLY and CDR2 FYNNEI. This CDR3 region has 12 residues. V was pared by 8 bases and J by 7 bases, with 14 bases between. CDR3 nucleotides: TGTGCCAGCGGAGATCGGGTGGCTGGCTACACCTTC. Translating it yields CASGDRVAGYTF.

With regard to this clonotype: A read error may produce the germline difference seen at one junction end. V usage is TRBV12-3 or TRBV12-4 and J usage is TRBJ1-2; D gene uncertain. This CDR3 has 12 residues. The CDR3 DNA sequence: TGTGCCAGCAGTCCATCTCTCTATGGCTGCACCTTC. Encoded protein: CASSPSLYGCTF.